This TCR beta chain was obtained from a study of beta chain features in type 1 diabetes. Whole-study context: In all, about 100,000,000 sorted cells from all samples were analyzed. Study-wide findings and caveats: In these data, an HLA type influence on TCRB rearrangement remained unresolved. Shorter TCRB CDR3s, moderately but significantly so, were found in Type 1 diabetes patients in all four CD4+ subsets.

Of the isolated RNA, all was reverse transcribed, and so the sequenced material was expressed TCRB transcripts. Some clones are missing from TCRdb's copy, which holds only in-frame ones; the method was immunoSEQ multiplex PCR. The data show 360,000 or so clones, with less than 20% seen just once and about 0.044% held by the top ten. Turning to this clone: Its specificity is unknown.

The germline gives CDR1 LNHDA, CDR2 SQIVND (reference sequence). This CDR3 is 13 amino acids long. The ends were cut back, 5 bases at V and 4 bases at J, with 11 bases in the middle. This clonotype was sampled from a woman aged 18-29 years in good health. Sequencing was carried out using naive CD4+ T cells from blood. This chain links TRBV19 with TRBJ1-2, with D perhaps TRBD1 (5 bases). The CDR3 DNA reads TGTGCCAGTAGTTACGACAGCCCCTATGGCTACACCTTC. Translated: CASSYDSPYGYTF.